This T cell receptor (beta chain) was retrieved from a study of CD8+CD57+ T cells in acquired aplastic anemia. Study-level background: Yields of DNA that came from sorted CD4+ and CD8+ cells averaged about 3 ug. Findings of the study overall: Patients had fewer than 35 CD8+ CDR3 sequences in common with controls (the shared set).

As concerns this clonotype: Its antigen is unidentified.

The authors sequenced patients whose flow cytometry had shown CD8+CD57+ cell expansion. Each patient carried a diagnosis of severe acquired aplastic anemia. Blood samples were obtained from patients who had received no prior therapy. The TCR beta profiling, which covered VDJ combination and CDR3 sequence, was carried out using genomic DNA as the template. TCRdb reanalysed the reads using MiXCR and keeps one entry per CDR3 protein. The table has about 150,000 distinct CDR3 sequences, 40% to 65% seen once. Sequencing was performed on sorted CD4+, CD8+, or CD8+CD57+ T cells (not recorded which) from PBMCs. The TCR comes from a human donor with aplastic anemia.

The CDR3, as DNA: TGCAGTACTCGTGGCAGGGTTAACGACGAGCAGTACTTC. Translated: CSTRGRVNDEQYF. The chain links TRBV20-1 to TRBJ2-7, with D tentatively TRBD1 (5 bases). CDR1 is DFQATT and CDR2 is SNEGSKA in the germline V gene (reference sequence). Between the trimmed V and J ends, which lost 8 bases and 5 bases, there was a span of 19 bases. The CDR3 length is 13 residues.